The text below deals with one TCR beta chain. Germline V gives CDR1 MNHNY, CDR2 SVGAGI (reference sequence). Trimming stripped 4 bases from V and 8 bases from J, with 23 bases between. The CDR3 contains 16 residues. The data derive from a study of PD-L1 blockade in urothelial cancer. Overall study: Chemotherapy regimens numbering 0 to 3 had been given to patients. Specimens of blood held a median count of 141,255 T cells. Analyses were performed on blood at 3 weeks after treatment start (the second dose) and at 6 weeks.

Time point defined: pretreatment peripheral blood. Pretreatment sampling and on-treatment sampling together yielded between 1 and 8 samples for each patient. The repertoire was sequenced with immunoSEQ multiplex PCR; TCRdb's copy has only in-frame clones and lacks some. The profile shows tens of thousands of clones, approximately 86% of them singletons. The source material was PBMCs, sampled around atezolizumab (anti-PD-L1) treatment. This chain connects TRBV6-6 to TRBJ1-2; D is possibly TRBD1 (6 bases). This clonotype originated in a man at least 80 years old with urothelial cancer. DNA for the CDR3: TGTGCCAGCAGTTTCACGGGGGGTACAGGGTCGGGAGGCTACACCTTC. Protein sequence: CASSFTGGTGSGGYTF.